This entry describes one T cell receptor (beta chain). Libraries targeted TCR beta using 5' RACE with UMIs. Each CDR3 protein gets one entry in TCRdb, which reprocessed the 5' RACE reads and gives no DNA. This repertoire includes approximately 11,000 distinct CDR3 sequences. The data belong to a study of human CD8 memory T cell subsets. It was from duplicate vials of some 140,000 sorted CD8+ T cells per subset that RNA came. This CDR3 region has 14 residues. CDR1 is LNHDA and CDR2 is SQIVND in the germline V gene (reference sequence). The chain uses TRBV19 and TRBJ2-3; TCRdb outputs TRBD1, but without DNA this stays unchecked. This receptor was obtained from a human donor in good health. The sequencing sample was made of CD8+ stem-like memory T cells (TSCM and TCM) sorted from PBMCs. Indicated subset: stem-like memory CD8 T cells (TSTEM), CCR7+ PD-1- TIGIT-. Here the CDR3 reads CATRDTMNTDTQYF.